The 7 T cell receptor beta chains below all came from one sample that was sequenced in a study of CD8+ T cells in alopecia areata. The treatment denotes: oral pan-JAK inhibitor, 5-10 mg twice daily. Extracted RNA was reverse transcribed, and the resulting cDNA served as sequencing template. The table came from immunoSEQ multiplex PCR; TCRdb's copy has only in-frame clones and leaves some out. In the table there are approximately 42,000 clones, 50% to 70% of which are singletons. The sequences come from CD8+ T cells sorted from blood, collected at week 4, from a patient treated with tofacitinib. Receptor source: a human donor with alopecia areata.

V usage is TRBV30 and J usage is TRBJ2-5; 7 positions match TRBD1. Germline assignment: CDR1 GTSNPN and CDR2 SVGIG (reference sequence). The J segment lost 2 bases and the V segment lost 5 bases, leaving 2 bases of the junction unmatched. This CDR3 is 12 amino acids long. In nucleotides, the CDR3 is TGTGCCTGGGGCAGGGGGCAAGAGACCCAGTACTTC. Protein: CAWGRGQETQYF.

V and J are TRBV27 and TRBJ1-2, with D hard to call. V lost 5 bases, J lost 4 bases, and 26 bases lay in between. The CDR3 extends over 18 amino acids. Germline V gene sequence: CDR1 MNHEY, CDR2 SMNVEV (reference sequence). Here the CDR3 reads CASSVSFRTDPSSYGYTF. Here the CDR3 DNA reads TGTGCCAGCAGTGTAAGTTTCAGGACGGACCCAAGCAGCTATGGCTACACCTTC.

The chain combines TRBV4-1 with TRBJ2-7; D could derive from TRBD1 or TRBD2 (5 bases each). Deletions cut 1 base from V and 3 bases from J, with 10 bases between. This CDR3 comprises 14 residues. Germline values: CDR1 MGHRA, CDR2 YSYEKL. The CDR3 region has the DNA TGCGCCAGCAGCCAAGGAGAGGGGAGCTACGAGCAGTACTTC. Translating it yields CASSQGEGSYEQYF.

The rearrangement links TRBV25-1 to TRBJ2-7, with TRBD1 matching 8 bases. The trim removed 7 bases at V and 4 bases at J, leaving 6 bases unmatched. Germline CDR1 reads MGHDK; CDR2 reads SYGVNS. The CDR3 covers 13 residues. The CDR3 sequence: CASKTGTGYEQYF. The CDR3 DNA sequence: TGTGCCAGCAAAACCGGGACAGGTTACGAGCAGTACTTC.

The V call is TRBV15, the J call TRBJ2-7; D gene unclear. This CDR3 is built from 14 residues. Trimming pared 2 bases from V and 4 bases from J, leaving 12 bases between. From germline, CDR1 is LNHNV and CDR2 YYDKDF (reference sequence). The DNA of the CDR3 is TGTGCCACCAGCAGATCTGGAACCTCTTACGAGCAGTACTTC. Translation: CATSRSGTSYEQYF.

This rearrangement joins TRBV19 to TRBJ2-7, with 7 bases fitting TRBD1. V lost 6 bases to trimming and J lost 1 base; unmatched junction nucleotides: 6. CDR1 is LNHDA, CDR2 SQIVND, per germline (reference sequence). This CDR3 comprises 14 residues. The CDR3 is CASRLRDSSYEQYF. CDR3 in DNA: TGTGCCAGTAGACTCCGGGACAGTTCCTACGAGCAGTACTTC.

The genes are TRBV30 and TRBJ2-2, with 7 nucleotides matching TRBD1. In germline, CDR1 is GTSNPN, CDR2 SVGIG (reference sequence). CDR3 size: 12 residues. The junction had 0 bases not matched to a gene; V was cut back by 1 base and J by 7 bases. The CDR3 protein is CAWSAGGGELFF. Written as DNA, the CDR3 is TGTGCCTGGAGTGCAGGGGGCGGGGAGCTGTTTTTT. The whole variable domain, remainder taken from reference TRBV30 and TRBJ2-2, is SQTIHQWPATLVQPVGSPLSLECTVEGTSNPNLYWYRQAAGRGLQLLFYSVGIGQISSEVPQNLSASRPQDRQFILSSKKLLLSDSGFYLCAWSAGGGELFFGEGSRLTVL.